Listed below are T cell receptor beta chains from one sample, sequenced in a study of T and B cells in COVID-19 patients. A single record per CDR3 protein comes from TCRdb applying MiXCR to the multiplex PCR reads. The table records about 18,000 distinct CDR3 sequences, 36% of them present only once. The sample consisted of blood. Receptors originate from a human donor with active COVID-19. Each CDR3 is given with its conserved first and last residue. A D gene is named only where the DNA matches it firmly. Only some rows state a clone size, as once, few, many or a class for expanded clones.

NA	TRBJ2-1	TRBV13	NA	CASSPIRGRVSYNEQFF	TGTGCCAGCAGCCCTATTCGGGGGCGGGTCTCCTACAATGAGCAGTTCTTC
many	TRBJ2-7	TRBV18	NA	CASSDDIPYEQYF	TGTGCCAGCTCAGACGACATACCCTACGAGCAGTACTTC
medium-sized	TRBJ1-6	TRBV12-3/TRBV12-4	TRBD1	CASSYDRVESPLHF	TGTGCCAGCAGTTACGACAGGGTCGAGTCACCCCTCCACTTT
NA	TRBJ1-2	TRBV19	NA	CASSFPWDGYGYTF	TGTGCCAGTAGTTTCCCCTGGGACGGCTATGGCTACACCTTC
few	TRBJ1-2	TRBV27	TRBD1	CASSLSWGTGQDGYTF	TGTGCCAGCAGTTTATCCTGGGGGACAGGCCAGGATGGCTACACCTTC
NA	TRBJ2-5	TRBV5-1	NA	CASSLVGGETQYF	TGTGCCAGCAGCTTGGTAGGGGGAGAGACCCAGTACTTC
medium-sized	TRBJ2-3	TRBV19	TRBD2	CASSPRGGAADTQYF	TGTGCCAGTAGTCCCCGCGGGGGGGCGGCAGATACGCAGTATTTT
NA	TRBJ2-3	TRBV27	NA	CASSFHRKDTQYF	TGTGCCAGCAGTTTCCACCGCAAAGATACGCAGTATTTT
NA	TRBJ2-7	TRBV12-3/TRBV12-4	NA	CASSTFQGSYEQYF	TGTGCCAGCAGTACTTTCCAAGGCTCCTACGAGCAGTACTTC
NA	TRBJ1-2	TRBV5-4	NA	CASSQTGYGYTF	TGTGCCAGCAGCCAGACAGGCTATGGCTACACCTTC
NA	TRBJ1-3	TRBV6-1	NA	CASKAGPSSGNTIYF	TGTGCCAGCAAAGCGGGGCCCAGCTCTGGAAACACCATATATTTT
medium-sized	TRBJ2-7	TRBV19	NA	CASSIGGYEQYF	TGTGCCAGTAGTATCGGGGGCTACGAGCAGTACTTC
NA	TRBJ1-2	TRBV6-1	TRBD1	CASGGQPFYGYTF	TGTGCCAGCGGGGGACAGCCGTTCTATGGCTACACCTTC
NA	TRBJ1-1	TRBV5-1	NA	CASSLQGPEAFF	TGCGCCAGCAGCTTGCAGGGGCCTGAAGCTTTCTTT
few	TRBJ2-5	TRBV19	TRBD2	CASSIGGTNAETQYF	TGTGCCAGTAGTATAGGGGGGACTAATGCGGAGACCCAGTACTTC
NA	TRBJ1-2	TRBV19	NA	CATGPDYTF	TGTGCCACCGGACCGGACTACACCTTC
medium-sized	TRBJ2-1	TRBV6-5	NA	CASSLTPSYNEQFF	TGTGCCAGCAGCCTCACCCCCTCCTACAATGAGCAGTTCTTC
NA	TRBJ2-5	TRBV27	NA	CASSSLQQETQYF	TGTGCCAGCAGTTCCCTCCAACAAGAGACCCAGTACTTC
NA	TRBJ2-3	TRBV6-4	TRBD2	CASSVSSGLDTQYF	TGTGCCAGCAGTGTTTCTAGCGGGCTAGATACGCAGTATTTT
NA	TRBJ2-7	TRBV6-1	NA	CASSGSYSYEQYF	TGTGCCAGCAGCGGATCCTACTCCTACGAGCAGTACTTC
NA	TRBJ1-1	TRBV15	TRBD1	CATSSERGLFTEAFF	TGTGCCACCAGCTCAGAGAGGGGGCTGTTCACTGAAGCTTTCTTT
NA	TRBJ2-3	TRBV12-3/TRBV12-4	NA	CASQARTVQDTQYF	TGTGCCAGCCAGGCCAGGACAGTGCAAGATACGCAGTATTTT
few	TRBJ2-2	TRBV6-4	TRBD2	CAISDSSGGAPTGELFF	TGTGCCATCAGTGATTCTAGCGGGGGCGCGCCTACCGGGGAGCTGTTTTTT
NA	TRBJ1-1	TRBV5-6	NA	CASSLEYTEAFF	TGTGCCAGCAGCTTGGAGTACACTGAAGCTTTCTTT
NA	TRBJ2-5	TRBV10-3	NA	CAISEGRKGVETQYF	TGTGCCATCAGTGAGGGACGGAAGGGTGTTGAGACCCAGTACTTC
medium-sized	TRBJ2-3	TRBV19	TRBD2	CASTPGGRLTDTQYF	TGTGCCAGTACCCCCGGGGGGAGGTTGACAGATACGCAGTATTTT
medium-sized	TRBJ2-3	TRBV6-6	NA	CASSRGVGTPTDTQYF	TGTGCCAGCAGCCGCGGTGTAGGGACCCCAACAGATACGCAGTATTTT
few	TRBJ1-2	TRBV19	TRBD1	CASSPPGQGARGYTF	TGTGCCAGTAGTCCCCCGGGACAGGGGGCGCGTGGCTACACCTTC
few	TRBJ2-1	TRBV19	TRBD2	CASKTPASGYNEQFF	TGTGCCAGCAAAACCCCGGCTAGCGGGTACAATGAGCAGTTCTTC
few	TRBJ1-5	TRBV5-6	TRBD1	CASSGWGTDGNQPQHF	TGTGCCAGCAGCGGGTGGGGGACAGATGGAAATCAGCCCCAGCATTTT
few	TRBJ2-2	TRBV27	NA	CASHSTGKTGELFF	TGTGCCAGTCATTCCACAGGGAAGACCGGGGAGCTGTTTTTT
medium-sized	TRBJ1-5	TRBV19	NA	CASRIQGGQPQHF	TGTGCCAGTAGGATACAGGGAGGTCAGCCCCAGCATTTT
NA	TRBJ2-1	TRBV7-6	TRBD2	CASSLALTLAGGRSEQFF	TGTGCCAGCAGCTTAGCGCTAACACTAGCGGGGGGCCGTAGTGAGCAGTTCTTC
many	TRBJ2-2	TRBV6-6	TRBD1	CASSYAQGAAGELFF	TGTGCCAGCAGTTACGCACAGGGGGCCGCCGGGGAGCTGTTTTTT
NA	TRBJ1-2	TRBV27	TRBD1	CASSLAGGGGYTF	TGTGCCAGCAGTTTAGCAGGGGGGGGCGGCTACACCTTC
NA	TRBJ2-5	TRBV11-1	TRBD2	CASSLEASGQETQYF	TGTGCCAGCAGCTTGGAGGCTAGCGGACAAGAGACCCAGTACTTC
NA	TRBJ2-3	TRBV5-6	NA	CASEFFIWGDSTDTQYF	TGTGCCAGCGAATTTTTTATCTGGGGGGATAGCACAGATACGCAGTATTTT
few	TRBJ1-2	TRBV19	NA	CASSPRTLSGGYTF	TGTGCCAGTAGTCCTCGGACATTATCTGGCGGCTACACCTTC
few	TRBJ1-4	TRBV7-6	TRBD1	CASSLGGQAFNEKLFF	TGTGCCAGCAGCTTAGGCGGACAGGCCTTTAATGAAAAACTGTTTTTT
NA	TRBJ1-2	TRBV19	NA	CASSMSRQARNYGYTF	TGTGCCAGTAGTATGAGTCGACAGGCCAGGAACTATGGCTACACCTTC
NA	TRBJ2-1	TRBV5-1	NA	CASSLARDFSYNEQFF	TGCGCCAGCAGCTTGGCCCGGGATTTCTCCTACAATGAGCAGTTCTTC
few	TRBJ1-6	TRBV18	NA	CASSPGNSPLHF	TGTGCCAGCTCACCGGGGAATTCACCCCTCCACTTT
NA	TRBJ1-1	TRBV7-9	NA	CASSLVRTEAFF	TGTGCCAGCAGCTTAGTACGTACTGAAGCTTTCTTT
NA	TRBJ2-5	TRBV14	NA	CASSLAKGWSRGTQYF	TGTGCCAGCAGCCTTGCGAAAGGGTGGAGTCGCGGAACCCAGTACTTC
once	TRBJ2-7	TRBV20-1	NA	CSAREAGYSYEQYF	TGCAGTGCTAGAGAGGCGGGGTACTCCTACGAGCAGTACTTC
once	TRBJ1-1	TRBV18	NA	CASSLHSEAVTEAFF	TGTGCCAGCTCACTTCACTCGGAGGCGGTTACTGAAGCTTTCTTT
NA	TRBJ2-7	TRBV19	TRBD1	CASSTGTVSYEQYF	TGTGCCAGTAGCACCGGGACAGTCTCCTACGAGCAGTACTTC
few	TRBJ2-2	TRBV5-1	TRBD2	CASSNSTSGGTNTGELFF	TGCGCCAGCAGCAACTCGACTAGCGGGGGCACTAACACCGGGGAGCTGTTTTTT
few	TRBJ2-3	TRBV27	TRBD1	CASSVRQGYTDTQYF	TGTGCCAGCAGTGTTAGACAGGGGTATACAGATACGCAGTATTTT
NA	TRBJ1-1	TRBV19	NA	CASSFRNTEAFF	TGTGCCAGTAGTTTCAGGAACACTGAAGCTTTCTTT
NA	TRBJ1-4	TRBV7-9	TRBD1	CASSVGGTANEKLFF	TGTGCCAGCAGCGTCGGGGGGACAGCTAATGAAAAACTGTTTTTT
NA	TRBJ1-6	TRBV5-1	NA	CASSPRGLRGYNSPLHF	TGCGCCAGCAGCCCCCGGGGGCTACGAGGATATAATTCACCCCTCCACTTT
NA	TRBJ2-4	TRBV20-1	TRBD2	CSARGAGLAGGPDIQYF	TGCAGTGCTAGAGGGGCCGGCCTAGCGGGGGGGCCGGACATTCAGTACTTC
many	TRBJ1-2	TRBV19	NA	CASSAGSQWQNYGYTF	TGTGCCAGTAGTGCAGGGTCCCAGTGGCAGAACTATGGCTACACCTTC
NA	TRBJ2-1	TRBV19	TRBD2	CASSSSSGGNNEQFF	TGTGCCAGTAGTTCCTCTAGCGGGGGAAACAATGAGCAGTTCTTC